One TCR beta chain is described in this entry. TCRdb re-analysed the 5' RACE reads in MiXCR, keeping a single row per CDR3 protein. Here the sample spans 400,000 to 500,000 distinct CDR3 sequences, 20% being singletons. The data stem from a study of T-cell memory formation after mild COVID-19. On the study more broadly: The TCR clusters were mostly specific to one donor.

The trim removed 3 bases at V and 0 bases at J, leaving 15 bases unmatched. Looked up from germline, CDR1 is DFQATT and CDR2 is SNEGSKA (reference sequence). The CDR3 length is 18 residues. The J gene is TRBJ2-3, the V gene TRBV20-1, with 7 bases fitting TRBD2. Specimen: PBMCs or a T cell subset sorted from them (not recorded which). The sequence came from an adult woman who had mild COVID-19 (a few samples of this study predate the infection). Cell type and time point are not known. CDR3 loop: CSASRAQWAGESTDTQYF. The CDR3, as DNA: TGCAGTGCTAGTCGCGCCCAGTGGGCGGGGGAAAGCACAGATACGCAGTATTTT.